This passage covers 14 T cell receptor beta chains from one sample sequenced in a study of T cell repertoires in cytomegalovirus infection. TCRdb recomputed calls from the reads with MiXCR, one row per CDR3 protein. Of approximately 290,000 distinct CDR3 sequences in the sample, about 26% were seen once. The specimen sequenced was PBMCs. The source of these receptors is a human donor in good health (CMV status not recorded). Some clones in this sample may be carry-over from other donors' samples.

The chain couples TRBV4-3 to TRBJ2-1; D remains ambiguous. The CDR3 loop spans 15 amino acids. Per the germline V gene, CDR1 is LGHNA and CDR2 is YSLEER. V dropped 0 bases and J dropped 0 bases, with 6 bases sitting between them. CDR3 nucleotide sequence: TGCGCCAGCAGCCAAGAGATGAGCTCCTACAATGAGCAGTTCTTC. Translation gives CASSQEMSSYNEQFF.

The chain recombines TRBV24-1 with TRBJ2-1; 8 bases match TRBD2. This CDR3 region has 15 residues. The germline CDR1 and CDR2 sequences are KGHDR and SFDVKD. Trimming took 8 bases from V and 10 from J; bases not matched to a gene: 15. CDR3 region: CATNFPGLGPPEQFF. Written as DNA, the CDR3 is TGTGCCACCAATTTTCCGGGACTAGGGCCCCCAGAGCAGTTCTTC.

Written as DNA, the CDR3 is TGCAGCGTCGCAACAGGCTATGGTCATACCGGGGAGCTGTTTTTT. Translating gives CSVATGYGHTGELFF. This chain uses TRBV29-1 with TRBJ2-2, with D possibly matching TRBD1 (5 bases). This CDR3 spans 15 amino acids. With 6 bases removed from V and 5 bases from J, the gap between germline ends came to 19 bases. Germline lookup yields CDR1 SQVTM and CDR2 ANQGSEA.

This clonotype came up many times. The chain uses TRBV7-9 and TRBJ2-4; TRBD1 might be the D (7 bases). Trimming shortened V by 1 base and J by 12 bases, and 10 bases separated the two germline ends. The CDR3 is 12 residues long. CDR1 SEHNR and CDR2 FQNEAQ come from the germline V gene (reference sequence). This chain's CDR3 is CASSLDQGGQYF. CDR3 sequence (DNA): TGTGCCAGCAGCTTAGACCAGGGGGGTCAGTACTTC.

This clonotype was seen a few times. The chain combines TRBV29-1 with TRBJ1-3, with D perhaps TRBD1 (5 bases). Germline V gives CDR1 SQVTM, CDR2 ANQGSEA. V was clipped by 6 bases and J by 0 bases, with 12 bases between them. This CDR3 is 14 amino acids long. DNA of the CDR3: TGCAGCGTGACCGGGACCTACTCTGGAAACACCATATATTTT. This translates into CSVTGTYSGNTIYF. Combining the CDR3 with reference TRBV29-1 and TRBJ1-3 gives the whole variable domain SAVISQKPSRDICQRGTSLTIQCQVDSQVTMMFWYRQQPGQSLTLIATANQGSEATYESGFVIDKFPISRPNLTFSTLTVSNMSPEDSSIYLCSVTGTYSGNTIYFGEGSWLTVV.

This clonotype was counted a single time. This chain links TRBV18 with TRBJ1-1, with no clear D. Germline V gives CDR1 KGHSH, CDR2 LQKENI. V was clipped by 3 bases and J by 1 base, with 6 bases between them. This CDR3 is 13 amino acids long. In DNA, the CDR3 is TGTGCCAGCTCACCCCAGGAGAACACTGAAGCTTTCTTT. Translation: CASSPQENTEAFF.

This clonotype was recorded at least ten times. This chain uses TRBV7-2 with TRBJ2-7, with D maybe TRBD2 (7 bases). There are 16 residues in the CDR3. Trimming took off 1 base at V and 0 bases at J, with 13 bases between the two ends. Germline CDR1 and CDR2: SGHTA and FQGNSA. The CDR3 DNA sequence: TGTGCCAGCAGCTTAGGGGGGGCGGGGGCCTCCTACGAGCAGTACTTC. It codes for CASSLGGAGASYEQYF.

The chain is built from TRBV7-2 and TRBJ2-1, with D perhaps TRBD1 (5 bases). Germline V gives CDR1 SGHTA, CDR2 FQGNSA. The CDR3 extends over 20 amino acids. Trimming left V 0 bases short and J 0 bases short, with 21 bases between. The CDR3 bases are TGTGCCAGCAGCTTAGCGCCTCTTCAGGGCGGCGATAGCTCCTACAATGAGCAGTTCTTC. Its protein product is CASSLAPLQGGDSSYNEQFF.

In this sample, this clonotype turned up many times. The chain uses TRBV7-2 and TRBJ2-7; D is unresolved. V lost 1 base and J 12 bases, leaving 13 bases between the germline ends. The CDR3 sequence is 12 residues long. The germline V gene encodes CDR1 SGHTA and CDR2 FQGNSA. The CDR3 region is CASSLGARPGYF. CDR3 nucleotides: TGTGCCAGCAGCTTAGGGGCCCGACCCGGGTACTTC.

The chain carries TRBV12-3 or TRBV12-4 and TRBJ2-5; no definite D call. V was shortened by 8 bases and J by 4 bases, with 8 bases between the two germline ends. CDR3 length: 11 residues. CDR3 residues: CASGRRETQYF. The CDR3 DNA reads TGTGCCAGCGGACGGCGAGAGACCCAGTACTTC.

This chain joins TRBV11-1 and TRBJ2-5; 9 bases fit TRBD2. The germline CDR1 and CDR2 sequences are SGHAT and FQDESV (reference sequence). CDR3 length: 14 residues. Trimming cost V 2 bases and J 4 bases; bases outside gene matches: 2. As DNA, the CDR3 is TGTGCCAGCAGCTTAATACTAGCGGGAGAGACCCAGTACTTC. Translating it yields CASSLILAGETQYF.

The chain joins TRBV7-2 to TRBJ2-7; TRBD1 or TRBD2 may be the D gene (5 bases each). V lost 5 bases to trimming and J lost 2 bases, with 10 bases between them. CDR3 length equals 13 residues. Germline CDR1 SGHTA, CDR2 FQGNSA. The CDR3 protein is CASSEGLTYEQYF. The CDR3 DNA is TGTGCCAGCAGCGAGGGGCTAACCTACGAGCAGTACTTC.

This clonotype was counted ten times or more. The chain joins TRBV7-2 to TRBJ1-2; D is uncertain. Looked up from germline, CDR1 is SGHTA and CDR2 is FQGNSA. The CDR3 is 15 residues long. V was shortened by 1 base and J by 0 bases, with 9 bases between the two germline ends. The CDR3 spells CASSLDLRANYGYTF. The CDR3, as DNA: TGTGCCAGCAGCTTAGACCTCAGAGCTAACTATGGCTACACCTTC.

This clonotype was detected many times. The chain couples TRBV10-3 to TRBJ1-1; D is unresolved. The CDR3 covers 14 residues. Germline V CDR1 and CDR2: ENHRY, SYGVKD. The germline V and J ends were trimmed by 2 bases and 3 bases, with 10 bases remaining between them. CDR3 protein: CAISEEGIYTEAFF. CDR3 coding DNA: TGTGCCATCAGTGAGGAAGGCATTTACACTGAAGCTTTCTTT.